A selection of T cell receptor beta chains follows, all from one sample in a study of PD-1 blockade in mismatch repair-deficient tumors. TCRdb's table, derived via immunoSEQ multiplex PCR, lists solely in-frame clones and lacks some. The table has about 79,000 clones, roughly 80% seen once; the top ten hold 5% to 7%. The material was peripheral blood, obtained 44 weeks after starting pembrolizumab. Source of these receptors: an adult with mismatch repair-deficient cancer. CDR3s include the opening cysteine and the closing phenylalanine or tryptophan. A row's size may be missing; if present it is once, few, many or a size class.

>TRBV9|NA
CASSVAASGNYEQYF
>TRBV10-3|NA
CAISEGSRTDTQYF
>TRBV10-2|few
CASRGGQEWSGYTF
>TRBV5-1|NA
CASSSKGESDGYTF
>TRBV12-5|NA
CASGLGGAGANVLTF
>TRBV2|once
CASTRPSGSYEQYF
>TRBV5-6|NA
CASSFLHSGTANTEAFF
>TRBV10-1|NA
CASSVGQGSYEQYF
>TRBV9|NA
CASSLDSGTGGTGELFF
>TRBV7-2|NA
CASSLQGGDTEAFF
>TRBV5-4|NA
CASSPTHPNRVAYGYTF
>TRBV2|NA
CASSDWDRGRNEQFF
>TRBV10-3|once
CAISPGQGAGELFF
>TRBV5-1|NA
CASRDGGAGTEAFF
>TRBV5-1|NA
CASRTAGASYEQYF
>TRBV13|NA
CASSLEASTASYNEQFF
>TRBV6-6|NA
CASSPSSYEQYF
>TRBV19|NA
CASSIDWRVRQGANEQFF
>TRBV4-3|NA
CASSQEGEGHNEQFF
>TRBV5-8|NA
CASSLIENYGYTF
>TRBV9|NA
CASSPSLDASGANVLTF
>TRBV6-6|NA
CASNPGGERETQYF
>TRBV5-4|NA
CASSFNYEQYF
>TRBV6-5|few
CASGIGRGNQPQHF
>TRBV13|NA
CASSPRTGGTEAFF
>TRBV18|NA
CASSRWTENTEAFF
>TRBV27|NA
CASSTLDGGGGYEQYF
>TRBV7-3|NA
CASSLRVNTGELFF
>TRBV7-2|NA
CASSLTAGETDTQYF
>TRBV27|NA
CASSLLAASSYEQYF
>TRBV4-3|NA
CASSQGGGGAPDTQYF
>TRBV5-1|NA
CASSLVAGGDTQYF
>TRBV7-6|NA
CASSLVGETGEEGYTF
>TRBV27|medium-sized
CASSTSGKVYEQYF
>TRBV7-9|NA
CASSTPSGRVYNEQFF
>TRBV30|NA
CAWSGDFSYNEQFF